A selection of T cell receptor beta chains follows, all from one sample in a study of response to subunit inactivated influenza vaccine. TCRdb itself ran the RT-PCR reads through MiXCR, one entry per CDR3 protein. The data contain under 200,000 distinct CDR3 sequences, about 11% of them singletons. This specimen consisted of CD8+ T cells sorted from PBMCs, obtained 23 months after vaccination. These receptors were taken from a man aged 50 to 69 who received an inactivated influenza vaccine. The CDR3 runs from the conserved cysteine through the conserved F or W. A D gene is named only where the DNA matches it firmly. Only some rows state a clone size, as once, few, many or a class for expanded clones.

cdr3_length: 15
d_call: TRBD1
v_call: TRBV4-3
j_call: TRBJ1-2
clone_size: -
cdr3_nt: TGCGCCAGCAGCCAAGATACAGGGGCCCTACGCGACTACACCTTC
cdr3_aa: CASSQDTGALRDYTF

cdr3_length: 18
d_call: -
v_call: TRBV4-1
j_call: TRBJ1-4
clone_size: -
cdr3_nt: TGCGCCAGCAGCCAAGATCGGGGGCAGGTTACAACTAATGAAAAACTGTTTTTT
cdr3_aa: CASSQDRGQVTTNEKLFF

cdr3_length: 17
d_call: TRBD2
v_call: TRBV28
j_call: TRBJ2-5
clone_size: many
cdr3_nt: TGTGCCAGCAGTCTCCCCCTGACTAGCGGGAGATTTGAGACCCAGTACTTC
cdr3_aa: CASSLPLTSGRFETQYF

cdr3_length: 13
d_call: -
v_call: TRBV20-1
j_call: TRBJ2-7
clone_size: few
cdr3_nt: TGCAGTGCTAGGGGGGTAGAATCCTACGAGCAGTACTTC
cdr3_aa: CSARGVESYEQYF

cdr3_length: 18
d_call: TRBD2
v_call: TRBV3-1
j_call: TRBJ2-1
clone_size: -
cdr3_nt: TGTGCCAGCAGCCAGATTTTGGAGCGGGAGGGACAAAACAATGAGCAGTTCTTC
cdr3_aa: CASSQILEREGQNNEQFF

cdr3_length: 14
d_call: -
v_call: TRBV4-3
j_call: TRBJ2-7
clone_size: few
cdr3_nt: TGCGCCAGCAATATAGGGCAGGGAGGACACGAGCAGTACTTC
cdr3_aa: CASNIGQGGHEQYF

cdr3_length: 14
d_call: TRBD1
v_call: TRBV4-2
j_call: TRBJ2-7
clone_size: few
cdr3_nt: TGTGCCAGCAGCCAAGTGGACAGGGTACACGAGCAGTACTTC
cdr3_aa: CASSQVDRVHEQYF

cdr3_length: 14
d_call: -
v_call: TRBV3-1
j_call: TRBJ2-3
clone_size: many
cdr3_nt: TGTGCCAGCAGCCAAGGAGGATCTGGAGATACGCAGTATTTT
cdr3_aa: CASSQGGSGDTQYF

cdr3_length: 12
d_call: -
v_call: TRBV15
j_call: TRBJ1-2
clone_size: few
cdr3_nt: TGTGCCACCCAGGGGACCGACTATGGCTACACCTTC
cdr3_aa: CATQGTDYGYTF

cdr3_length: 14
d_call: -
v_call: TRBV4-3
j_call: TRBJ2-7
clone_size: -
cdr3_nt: TGCGCCAGCAGCCAAGATCCCCTCTCCTACGAGCAGTACTTC
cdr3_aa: CASSQDPLSYEQYF

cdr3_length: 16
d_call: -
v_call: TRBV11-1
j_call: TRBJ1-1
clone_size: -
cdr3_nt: TGTGCCAGCCAACTTACCGGCCCCCGGGGGGCAAGTGAAGCTTTCTTT
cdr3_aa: CASQLTGPRGASEAFF

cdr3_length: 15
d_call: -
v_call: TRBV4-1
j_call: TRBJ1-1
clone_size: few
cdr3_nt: TGCGCCAGCAGCCAAATAGGGCCCGCGGGGACTGAAGCTTTCTTT
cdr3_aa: CASSQIGPAGTEAFF

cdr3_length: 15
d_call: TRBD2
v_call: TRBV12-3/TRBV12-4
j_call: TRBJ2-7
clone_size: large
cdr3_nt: TGTGCCAGCAGCGTGGGGACTAGCGGGAGTCATAAGCAGTACTTC
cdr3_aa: CASSVGTSGSHKQYF

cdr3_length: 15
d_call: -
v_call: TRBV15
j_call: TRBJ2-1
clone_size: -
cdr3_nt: TGTGCCACCAGCAGTAGCGGCAGCTCCTACAATGAGCAGTTCTTC
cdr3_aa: CATSSSGSSYNEQFF

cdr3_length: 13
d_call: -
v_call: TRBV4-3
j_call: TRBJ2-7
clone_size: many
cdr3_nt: TGCGCCAGCAGCCAAGACAGACTCTACGAGCAGTACTTC
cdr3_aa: CASSQDRLYEQYF

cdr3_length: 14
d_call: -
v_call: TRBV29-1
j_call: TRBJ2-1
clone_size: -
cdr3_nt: TGCAGCGTTGAAGACAGGGGAATCCACGATGAGCAGTTCTTC
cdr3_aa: CSVEDRGIHDEQFF

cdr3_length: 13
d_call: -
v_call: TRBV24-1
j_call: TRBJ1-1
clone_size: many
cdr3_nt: TGTGCCACCAGTGATTGGGACTCTGAGGGAGCTTTCTTT
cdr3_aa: CATSDWDSEGAFF

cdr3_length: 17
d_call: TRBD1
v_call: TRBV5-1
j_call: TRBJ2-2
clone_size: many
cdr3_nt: TGCGCCAGCAGCTTGGAACTTGACAGGGGGTTCACCGGGGAGCTGTTTTTT
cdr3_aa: CASSLELDRGFTGELFF

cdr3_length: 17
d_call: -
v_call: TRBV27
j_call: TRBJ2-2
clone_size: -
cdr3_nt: TGTGCCAGCAGTCCTCCACAAATTTCCCTAAACACCGGGGAGCTGTTTTTT
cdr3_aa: CASSPPQISLNTGELFF

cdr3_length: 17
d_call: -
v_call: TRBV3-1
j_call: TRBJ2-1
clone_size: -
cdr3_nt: TGTGCCAGCAGCCAAGGGGTTGGGACGGACGTATACAATGAGCAGTTCTTC
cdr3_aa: CASSQGVGTDVYNEQFF

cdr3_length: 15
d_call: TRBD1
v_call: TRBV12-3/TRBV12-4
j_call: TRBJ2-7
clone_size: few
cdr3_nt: TGTGCCAGCAGTTCGGACAGGCGAGGGACCTACGAGCAGTACTTC
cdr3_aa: CASSSDRRGTYEQYF

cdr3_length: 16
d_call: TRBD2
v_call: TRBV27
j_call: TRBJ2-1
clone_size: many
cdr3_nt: TGTGCCAGCAGCACTGGGACTAGCGGGGCCTACAATGAGCAGTTCTTC
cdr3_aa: CASSTGTSGAYNEQFF

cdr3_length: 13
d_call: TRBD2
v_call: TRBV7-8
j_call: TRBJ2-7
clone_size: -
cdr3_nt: TGTGCCAGCAGCCTGACTAGCGGGATTGAGCAGTACTTC
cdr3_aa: CASSLTSGIEQYF

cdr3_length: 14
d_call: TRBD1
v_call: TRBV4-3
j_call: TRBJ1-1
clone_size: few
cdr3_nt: TGCGCCAGCAGCTTACAGGGGAAGAACACTGAAGCTTTCTTT
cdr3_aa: CASSLQGKNTEAFF

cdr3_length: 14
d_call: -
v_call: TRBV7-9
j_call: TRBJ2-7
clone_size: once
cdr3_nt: TGTGCCAGCAGCTTAGGGGCAGGGGATGACGAGCAGTACTTC
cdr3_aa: CASSLGAGDDEQYF

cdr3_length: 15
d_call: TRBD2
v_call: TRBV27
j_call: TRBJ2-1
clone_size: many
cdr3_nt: TGTGCCAGCAGTTTAAGCCTAGCGGGGTACAATGAGCAGTTCTTC
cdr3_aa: CASSLSLAGYNEQFF

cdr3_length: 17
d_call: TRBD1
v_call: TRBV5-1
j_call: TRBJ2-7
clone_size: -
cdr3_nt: TGCGCCAGCAGCCAACTGACACCCGGGACAGGGTTTTTCGAGCAGTACTTC
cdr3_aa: CASSQLTPGTGFFEQYF

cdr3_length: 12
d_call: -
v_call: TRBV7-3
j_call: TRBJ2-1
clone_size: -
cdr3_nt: TGTGCCAGCAGAAGGGGATCCAATGAGCAGTTCTTC
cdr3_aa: CASRRGSNEQFF

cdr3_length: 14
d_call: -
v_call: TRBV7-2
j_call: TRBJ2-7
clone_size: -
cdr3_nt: TGTGCCAGCAGCTTAGGCGGACAGCTCTACGAGCAGTACTTC
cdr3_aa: CASSLGGQLYEQYF

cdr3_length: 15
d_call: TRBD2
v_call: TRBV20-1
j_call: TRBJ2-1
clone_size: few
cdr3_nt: TGCAGTGCTAGAGAATGGACTAGTTATACACGTGAGCAGTTCTTC
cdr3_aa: CSAREWTSYTREQFF

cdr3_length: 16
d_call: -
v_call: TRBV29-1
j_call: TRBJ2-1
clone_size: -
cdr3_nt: TGCAGCGTTGAAGATAAGGGACAGTCGCCGCGGGGTGAGCAGTTCTTC
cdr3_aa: CSVEDKGQSPRGEQFF

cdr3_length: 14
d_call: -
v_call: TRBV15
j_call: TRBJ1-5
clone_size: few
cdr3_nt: TGTGCCACCAGCAGTGGGGGTTTTAGTCAGCCCCAGCATTTT
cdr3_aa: CATSSGGFSQPQHF

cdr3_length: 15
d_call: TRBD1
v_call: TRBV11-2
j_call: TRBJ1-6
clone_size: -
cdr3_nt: TGTGCCAGCAGCACAAACGACAGGGGTAATTCACCCCTCCACTTT
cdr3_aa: CASSTNDRGNSPLHF

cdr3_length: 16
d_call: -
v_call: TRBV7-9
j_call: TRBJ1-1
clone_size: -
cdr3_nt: TGTGCCAGCAGCCCAAGGGGGGTCACCTTGAACACTGAAGCTTTCTTT
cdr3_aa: CASSPRGVTLNTEAFF

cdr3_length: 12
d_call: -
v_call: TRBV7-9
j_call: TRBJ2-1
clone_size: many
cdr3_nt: TGTGCCGGCGGACGCGCCTACAATGAGCAGTTCTTC
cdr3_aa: CAGGRAYNEQFF

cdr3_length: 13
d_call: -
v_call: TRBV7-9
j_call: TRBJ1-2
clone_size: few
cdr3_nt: TGTGCCAGCAGCTTACACCAGAACTATGGCTACACCTTC
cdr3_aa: CASSLHQNYGYTF

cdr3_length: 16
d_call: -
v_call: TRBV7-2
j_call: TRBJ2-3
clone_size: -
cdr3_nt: TGTGCCAGCAGCTTAGGGACCCGCCCTAGCACAGATACGCAGTATTTT
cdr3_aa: CASSLGTRPSTDTQYF

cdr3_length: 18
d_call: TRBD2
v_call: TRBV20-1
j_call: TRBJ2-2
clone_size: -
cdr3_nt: TGCAGTGCTAGTCCCGTTCTTGCGGGAGGCCCGAACACCGGGGAGCTGTTTTTT
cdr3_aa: CSASPVLAGGPNTGELFF

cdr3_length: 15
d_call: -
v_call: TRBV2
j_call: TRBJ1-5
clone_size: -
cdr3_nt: TGTGCCAGCATTTTATCTCGACCGGGGAATCAGCCCCAGCATTTT
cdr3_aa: CASILSRPGNQPQHF

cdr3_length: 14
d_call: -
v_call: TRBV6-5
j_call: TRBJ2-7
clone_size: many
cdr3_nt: TGTGCCAGCAGTTACTCGGGGGGATTCTACGAGCAGTACTTC
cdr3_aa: CASSYSGGFYEQYF

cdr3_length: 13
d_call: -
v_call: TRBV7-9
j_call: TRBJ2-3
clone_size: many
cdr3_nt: TGTGCCAGCATCGGACAAAGCACAGATACGCAGTATTTT
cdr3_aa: CASIGQSTDTQYF

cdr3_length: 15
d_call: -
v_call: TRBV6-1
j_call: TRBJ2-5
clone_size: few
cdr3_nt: TGTGCCAGCAGGCCGAACGGATACTCCAAAGAGACCCAGTACTTC
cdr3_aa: CASRPNGYSKETQYF

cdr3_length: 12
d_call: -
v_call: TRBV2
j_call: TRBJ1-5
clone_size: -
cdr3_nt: TGTGCCAGCAGTGACAGCAATCAGCCCCAGCATTTT
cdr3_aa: CASSDSNQPQHF

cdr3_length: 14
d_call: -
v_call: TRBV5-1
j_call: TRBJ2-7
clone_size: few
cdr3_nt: TGCGCCAGCAGCTTGGCGCTAGCGATCGACGAGCAGTACTTC
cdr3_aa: CASSLALAIDEQYF

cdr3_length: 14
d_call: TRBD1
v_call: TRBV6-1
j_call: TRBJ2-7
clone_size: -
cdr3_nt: TGTGCCAGCAGCGGGACAGGCTACCGCTACGAGCAGTACTTC
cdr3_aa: CASSGTGYRYEQYF

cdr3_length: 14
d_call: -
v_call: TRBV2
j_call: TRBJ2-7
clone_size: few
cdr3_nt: TGTGCCAGCAGGAGTTCCACAGGCTCCTACGAGCAGTACTTC
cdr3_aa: CASRSSTGSYEQYF

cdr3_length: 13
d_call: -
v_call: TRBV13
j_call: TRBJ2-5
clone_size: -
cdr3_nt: TGTGCCAGCAGCCGGGACTTTCAAGAGACCCAGTACTTC
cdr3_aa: CASSRDFQETQYF

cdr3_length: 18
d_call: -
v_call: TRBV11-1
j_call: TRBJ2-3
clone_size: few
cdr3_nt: TGTGCCAGCAGCTTAGTAGCCGGGGAAGTATTCAGAGCAGATACGCAGTATTTT
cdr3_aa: CASSLVAGEVFRADTQYF

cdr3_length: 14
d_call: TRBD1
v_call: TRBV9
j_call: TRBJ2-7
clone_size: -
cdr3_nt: TGTGCCAGCGGCGGCCGGGACAGACCCTACGAGCAGTACTTC
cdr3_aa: CASGGRDRPYEQYF

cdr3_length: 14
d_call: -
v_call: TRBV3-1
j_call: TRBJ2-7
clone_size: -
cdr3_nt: TGTGCCAGCAGCCAATTTGAGGTCATCTACGAGCAGTACTTC
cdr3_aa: CASSQFEVIYEQYF

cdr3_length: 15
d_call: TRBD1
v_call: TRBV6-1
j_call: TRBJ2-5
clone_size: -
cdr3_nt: TGTGCCAGCAGTCGGGGACAGGGGAACCAAGAGACCCAGTACTTC
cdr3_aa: CASSRGQGNQETQYF

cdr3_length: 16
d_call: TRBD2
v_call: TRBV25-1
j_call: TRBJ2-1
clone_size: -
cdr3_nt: TGTGCCAGCAGAGCGCAGCGGGGGAGCTCCTACAATGAGCAGTTCTTC
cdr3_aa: CASRAQRGSSYNEQFF

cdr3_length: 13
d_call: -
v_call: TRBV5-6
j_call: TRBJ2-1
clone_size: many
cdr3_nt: TGTGCCAGCAAATTCGAATCCTACAATGAGCAGTTCTTC
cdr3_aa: CASKFESYNEQFF

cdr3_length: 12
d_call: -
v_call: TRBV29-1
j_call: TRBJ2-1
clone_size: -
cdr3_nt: TGCAGCGTTGAGGGGTTAATTAATGAGCAGTTCTTC
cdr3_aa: CSVEGLINEQFF

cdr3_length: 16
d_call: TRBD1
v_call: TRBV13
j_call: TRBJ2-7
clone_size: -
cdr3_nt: TGTGCCAGCAGCGACCCCGGACAGGGCCTCCCTGACGAGCAGTACTTC
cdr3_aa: CASSDPGQGLPDEQYF

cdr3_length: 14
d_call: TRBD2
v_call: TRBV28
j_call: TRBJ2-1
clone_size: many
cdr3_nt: TGTGCCAGCAGTTTAGCGGGAGAATTAGATGAGCAGTTCTTC
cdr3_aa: CASSLAGELDEQFF

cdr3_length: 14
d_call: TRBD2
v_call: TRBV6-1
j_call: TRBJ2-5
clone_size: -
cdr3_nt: TGTGCCAGTTCCGGGACTAGCCTACGAGAGACCCAGTACTTC
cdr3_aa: CASSGTSLRETQYF

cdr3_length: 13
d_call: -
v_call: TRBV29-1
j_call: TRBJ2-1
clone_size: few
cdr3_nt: TGCAGCGATAATGGACCGGTTTACAATGAGCAGTTCTTC
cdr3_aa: CSDNGPVYNEQFF

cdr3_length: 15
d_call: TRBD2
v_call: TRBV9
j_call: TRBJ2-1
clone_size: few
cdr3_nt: TGTGCCAGCAGCGTAGCTAGCGGGGCATACAATGAGCAGTTCTTC
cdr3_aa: CASSVASGAYNEQFF

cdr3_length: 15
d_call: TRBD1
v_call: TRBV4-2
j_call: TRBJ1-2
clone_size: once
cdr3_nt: TGTGCCAGCAGCCCAGGGACAGCGACTAACTATGGCTACACCTTC
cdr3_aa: CASSPGTATNYGYTF